This T cell receptor (beta chain) originates from a study of regulatory T cells in long-lasting Graves disease. Stated time point: newly diagnosed GD, antithyroid drugs for less than 3 months. Isolated PBMC RNA provided the starting material for the TCR library. The CDR3 sequence is 14 residues long. Germline loops: CDR1 SGHDT, CDR2 YYEEEE. With V trimmed by 2 bases and J by 5 bases, 5 bases remained unmatched. Arm-PCR of CDR3 regions and iRepertoire HTBI primers were used to build TCR beta libraries. MiXCR was run by TCRdb on the multiplex PCR reads, yielding one entry per CDR3 protein. Altogether roughly 320,000 distinct CDR3 sequences are present, 16% being singletons, with the ten largest covering 25% to 30%. A further study also used this sample, focusing on T cells in Graves' hyperthyroidism and ophthalmopathy.

The sequences come from peripheral blood mononuclear cells (PBMCs), collected at new diagnosis, from a patient treated with antithyroid drugs. The chain recombines TRBV5-6 with TRBJ2-7; 9 bases map to TRBD2. The TCR comes from a man between 40 and 49 years old with Graves disease. CDR3 nucleotides: TGTGCCAGCAGCTTCGGGACTAGCTTCGACGAGCAGTACTTC. Protein product: CASSFGTSFDEQYF.